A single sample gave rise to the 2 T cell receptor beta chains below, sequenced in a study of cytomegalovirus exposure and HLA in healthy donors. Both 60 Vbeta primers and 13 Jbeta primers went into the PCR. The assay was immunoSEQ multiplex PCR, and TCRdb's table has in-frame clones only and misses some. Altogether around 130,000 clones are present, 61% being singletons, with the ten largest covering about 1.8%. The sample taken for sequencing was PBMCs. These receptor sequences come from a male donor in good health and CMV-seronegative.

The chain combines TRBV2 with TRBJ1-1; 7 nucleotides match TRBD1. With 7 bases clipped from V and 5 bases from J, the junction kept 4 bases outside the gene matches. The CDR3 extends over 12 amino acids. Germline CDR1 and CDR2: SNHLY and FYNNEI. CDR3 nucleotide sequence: TGTGCCAGCATTCGACAGGGTACTGAAGCTTTCTTT. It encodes CASIRQGTEAFF.

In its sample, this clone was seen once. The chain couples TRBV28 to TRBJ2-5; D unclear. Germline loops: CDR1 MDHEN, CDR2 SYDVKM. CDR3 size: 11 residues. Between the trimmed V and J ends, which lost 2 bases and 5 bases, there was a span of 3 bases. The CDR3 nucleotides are TGTGCCAGCAGTTTACGGGAGACCCAGTACTTC. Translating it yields CASSLRETQYF.